This T cell receptor beta chain was observed in a study of molecular identifiers for immune sequencing clone quantification. General study points: Even with about a million naive cells present, spiked Jurkat TCR RNA from one cell was reportedly detectable.

Trimming took off 4 bases at V and 11 bases at J, with 13 bases between the two ends. The CDR3 extends over 12 amino acids. The germline CDR1 and CDR2 sequences are LNHDA and SQIVND (reference sequence). TCRdb reprocessed the PCR reads with MiXCR, giving one entry per CDR3 protein. The table records approximately 550,000 distinct CDR3 sequences, about 26% of them present only once. Many counts were recorded for this clonotype. Its antigen is not known. The chain recombines TRBV19 with TRBJ2-3; D call uncertain. The sequenced sample consisted of naive CD8+ T cells from blood, with Jurkat cell RNA spiked in. Described subset: FACS-sorted CD8+CD4-CCR7+CD45RA+ naive T cells. The receptor was isolated from a human donor in good health. Some libraries in this study had Jurkat cell RNA spiked in. The CDR3 nucleotides are TGTGCCAGTAGTACCGACCCTCGGCAGCAGTATTTT. It is translated as CASSTDPRQQYF.